This is a list of T cell receptor beta chains from one sample in a study of cytomegalovirus exposure and HLA in healthy donors. Profiled with immunoSEQ multiplex PCR; TCRdb holds only in-frame clones, not every one. This sample has 100,000 to 150,000 clones, with approximately 80% found just once. The material sequenced was PBMCs. The receptors originated from a man aged 45 to 65 in good health and CMV-seronegative. CDR3s include the opening cysteine and the closing phenylalanine or tryptophan. A D gene is named only where the DNA matches it firmly. Not every row has a clone size; where given, it reads once, few, many or a size class.

TRBV5-4	.	.	TRBJ1-1	TGTGCCAGCAGCTTTGGCGGGGGGGACACTGAAGCTTTCTTT	CASSFGGGDTEAFF
TRBV7-2	.	TRBD1	TRBJ1-1	TGTGCCAGCAGCTTAGCGGGACAGACAGCCACTGAAGCTTTCTTT	CASSLAGQTATEAFF
TRBV29-1	.	.	TRBJ2-3	TGCAGCGTCCGAAGGGGGGGGAGGAGCACAGATACGCAGTATTTT	CSVRRGGRSTDTQYF
TRBV2	.	TRBD1	TRBJ1-5	TGTGCCAGCAACCCCGGACAGGGAAGACAGCCCCAGCATTTT	CASNPGQGRQPQHF
TRBV9	once	TRBD2	TRBJ2-1	TGTGCCAGCAGCGCGGGACTAGCGGAGTACAATGAGCAGTTCTTC	CASSAGLAEYNEQFF
TRBV27	few	.	TRBJ1-5	TGTGCCAGCAGTTTAAAGACCCCTCCGCAGAGGAGTCAGCCCCAGCATTTT	CASSLKTPPQRSQPQHF
TRBV11-1	once	.	TRBJ2-7	TGTGCCAGCAGTTATGAACAGGGCGCGGACGAGCAGTACTTC	CASSYEQGADEQYF
TRBV5-4	.	TRBD1	TRBJ1-4	TGTGCCAGCAGCTGGGACAGCGAAGGGGAAAAACTGTTTTTT	CASSWDSEGEKLFF
TRBV6-4	.	.	TRBJ1-1	TGTGCCAGCAGTGAAGGTCCAGAGGGTGATGCTTTCTTT	CASSEGPEGDAFF
TRBV19	.	.	TRBJ1-5	TGTGCCAGTAGTAGTTCACTGGGAGGGCCCCAGCATTTT	CASSSSLGGPQHF
TRBV7-9	.	.	TRBJ2-7	TGTGCCAGCAGCCGGGAGTACGAGCAGTACTTC	CASSREYEQYF
TRBV4-3	.	TRBD2	TRBJ2-2	TGCGCCAGCAGGGCCGGGGGGGCCTTCACCGGGGAGCTGTTTTTT	CASRAGGAFTGELFF
TRBV4-2	.	.	TRBJ1-2	TGTGCCAGCAGCCAAGCTTATGGCTACACCTTC	CASSQAYGYTF
TRBV4-3	.	TRBD1	TRBJ2-7	TGCGCCAGCAGCCAGGGACAGACCTACGAGCAGTACTTC	CASSQGQTYEQYF